These T cell receptor beta chains were read from a single sample in a study of blood T cells in healthy people across ages. TCRdb re-derived calls from the 5' RACE reads in MiXCR, one entry per CDR3 protein. This sample has some 1.1 million distinct CDR3 sequences, with about two fifths found just once. The specimen was blood. These receptors were collected from a man younger than 30 in good health. Both conserved end residues are part of each CDR3. A D gene is named only where the DNA matches it firmly. Size is stated for part of the rows, as once, few or many counts, or as a class when the clone is expanded.

v_call	j_call	cdr3_length	d_call	clone_size	cdr3_aa
TRBV20-1	TRBJ1-2	13	TRBD1	NA	CSARSGTDYGYTF
TRBV7-9	TRBJ2-1	15	TRBD1	NA	CASSFRDRGDNEQFF
TRBV5-4	TRBJ2-5	15	TRBD2	NA	CASSREGTRKETQYF
TRBV4-1	TRBJ1-1	14	NA	few	CASSQDVRNTEAFF
TRBV5-4	TRBJ1-4	15	TRBD1	NA	CASSSPGQDNEKLFF
TRBV12-5	TRBJ2-3	14	NA	few	CASGFSPGPDTQYF
TRBV6-5	TRBJ2-5	13	NA	NA	CASSYRSSNEQYF
TRBV7-9	TRBJ1-2	14	NA	NA	CASSLSDRHYGHTF
TRBV18	TRBJ2-7	14	NA	NA	CASSPSVRSYEQYF
TRBV2	TRBJ1-6	12	NA	once	CASTDSGSPPHF
TRBV4-1	TRBJ2-7	20	TRBD1	NA	CASSPKDLQGAGGYDNEQYF
TRBV20-1	TRBJ1-1	16	NA	NA	CSARPLTGPTNTEAFF
TRBV29-1	TRBJ2-3	11	NA	few	CSGAVADTQYF
TRBV20-1	TRBJ1-5	15	TRBD1	NA	CSAKALGGGYQPQHF
TRBV5-1	TRBJ2-7	13	NA	few	CASSLGDGYEQYF
TRBV20-1	TRBJ1-1	14	TRBD1	many	CSAMTGGFETEAFF
TRBV12-3/TRBV12-4	NA	14	NA	NA	CASSLGHTSYEQYF
TRBV2	TRBJ2-1	15	TRBD2	NA	CASPRRTSEANEQFF
TRBV10-3	TRBJ2-7	13	NA	few	CAISERDWDEQYF
TRBV20-1	TRBJ1-1	15	NA	NA	CSARPPGPGNTEAFF
TRBV10-3	TRBJ2-5	13	NA	NA	CAISESVQGEQYF
TRBV5-1	TRBJ1-1	15	NA	NA	CASSLGATVASEAFF
TRBV20-1	TRBJ2-3	17	TRBD2	few	CSATTSGGDFGADTQYF
TRBV12-3/TRBV12-4	TRBJ2-7	16	TRBD2	NA	CASSLAWTSGSYEQYF
TRBV29-1	TRBJ1-1	13	NA	few	CSVPGRKNTEAFF
TRBV6-5	TRBJ2-1	15	NA	NA	CASSLGLPYYNEQFF
TRBV27	TRBJ2-3	18	TRBD2	NA	CASFGLAGGPAPTDTQYF